This T cell receptor (beta chain) was identified in a study of vaccination and CD4 T cells after COVID-19. Turning to the study itself: The convalescents included six males and four females, and among them two were Hispanic while seven were Caucasian. The study drew post-COVID samples a median around 100 days after diagnosis (range 35 to 161). Either a CEFX pool, an HIV-1 Nef pool, or no peptide was added to control cultures.

A word on this clonotype: Its specificity is unknown.

The Oncomine TCR Beta short-read assay generated sequence data from the DNA of cultured CD4+ T cells. A single record per CDR3 protein comes from TCRdb applying MiXCR to the PCR reads. The sample lists around 9,100 distinct CDR3 sequences; roughly 60% were seen once. Trimming took 2 bases from V and 2 from J; bases not matched to a gene: 7. Germline V gene sequence: CDR1 DFQATT, CDR2 SNEGSKA (reference sequence). The CDR3 contains 16 residues. This sample's treatment: approximately 11-day PBMC culture with coronavirus spike peptide pools or control peptides (ViraFEST assay). In the ViraFEST assay, peptide-pool expansion preceded TCR sequencing of expanded clonotypes.

The J gene is TRBJ2-5, the V gene TRBV20-1; TRBD2 matches 11 bases. The material sequenced was cultured CD4+ T cells from blood, taken after SARS-CoV-2 vaccination. This TCR derives from a human donor with COVID-19. Here the CDR3 DNA reads TGCAGTGCTAGAAGACTAGCGGGGCGAACTCAAGAGACCCAGTACTTC. Its protein product is CSARRLAGRTQETQYF.